This TCR beta chain was recorded in a study of blood T cell repertoires in COVID-19. Turning to the study itself: The United States, Italy and Spain supplied acute and convalescent COVID-19 samples. PBMCs, B-cell-depleted T cells, or T cells were the source of the cDNA or gDNA that made up the material.

V was pared by 5 bases and J by 11 bases, with 10 bases of the junction left unmatched. The length of the CDR3 is 14 residues. CDR1 and CDR2 (germline): MNHEY, SVGAGI. In the original analysis: Reference gene primer amplification gave nucleated cell count estimates. The table came from immunoSEQ multiplex PCR; TCRdb's copy has only in-frame clones and leaves some out. Clonal size and the V and J genes are those of that table, whereas D and trimming came from the DNA. The sample lists approximately 75,000 clones; around 72% were seen once. The receptor comes from a human donor with acute or convalescent COVID-19. The donor label of this sample is uncertain. The sequenced sample consisted of peripheral blood. The rearrangement joins TRBV6-5 to TRBJ1-4; TRBD1 agrees at 8 bases. The CDR3 here is CASSPPGQAGKLFF. CDR3 coding DNA: TGTGCCAGCAGTCCTCCGGGACAGGCCGGCAAACTGTTTTTT.